This TCR beta chain comes out of a study of control samples from healthy donors and cancer patients. Using immunoSEQ multiplex PCR, the repertoire was profiled, and TCRdb retains in-frame clones only, with some absent. The sample lists more than 85,000 clones, about four fifths occurring once. This clone was detected a few times. Sequencing was performed on blood. This clonotype originated in a woman aged 45-59 years in good health.

The CDR3 loop is CASRGGGSYEQYF. CDR3 in DNA: TGTGCCAGCAGGGGAGGTGGCTCCTACGAGCAGTACTTC. This rearrangement joins TRBV6-5 to TRBJ2-7, with TRBD2 as a possible D gene (6 bases). Germline assignment: CDR1 MNHEY and CDR2 SVGAGI. CDR3 length: 13 residues. Trimming shortened V by 6 bases and J by 0 bases, and 9 bases separated the two germline ends.